Listed below are T cell receptor beta chains from one sample, sequenced in a study of T-cell memory formation after mild COVID-19. TCRdb re-called the 5' RACE reads with MiXCR, one entry per CDR3 protein. The table records approximately 240,000 distinct CDR3 sequences, roughly 17% of them present only once. Sequenced: PBMCs or a T cell subset sorted from them (not recorded which). Receptor source: a man aged 18 to 30 who had mild COVID-19 (a few samples of this study predate the infection). Cell type and time point are not known. The CDR3 runs from the conserved cysteine through the conserved F or W. The D gene is left open where the match is weak. Clone size, where shown, is once, few, many, or a class for clones that have expanded.

V	size	J	D	CDR3	DNA
TRBV4-1	few	TRBJ1-2	NA	CASSQVSRVYGYTF	TGCGCCAGCAGCCAAGTGTCCAGAGTCTATGGCTACACCTTC
TRBV29-1	few	TRBJ2-3	TRBD1	CSLGQVRTDTQYF	TGCAGCCTTGGACAGGTCCGCACAGATACGCAGTATTTT
TRBV20-1	NA	TRBJ2-3	NA	CSARVGGGSDTQYF	TGCAGTGCTAGAGTCGGCGGGGGCTCGGATACGCAGTATTTT
TRBV10-3	NA	TRBJ1-1	TRBD1	CATGQGRGTEAFF	TGTGCCACGGGACAGGGACGGGGCACTGAAGCTTTCTTT
TRBV5-6	NA	TRBJ1-5	NA	CASSRAAGYQPQHF	TGTGCCAGCAGCCGCGCGGCGGGATATCAGCCCCAGCATTTT
TRBV11-3	NA	TRBJ2-3	NA	CASSLEYSDTQYF	TGTGCCAGCAGCTTAGAGTACTCAGATACGCAGTATTTT
TRBV5-5	once	TRBJ1-2	NA	CASSLDRAQGSTF	TGTGCCAGCAGCTTGGACAGGGCCCAAGGCTCGACCTTC
TRBV6-6	NA	TRBJ2-3	NA	CASSLASPTDTQYF	TGTGCCAGCAGTTTGGCCTCTCCCACAGATACGCAGTATTTT
TRBV4-1	NA	TRBJ2-1	TRBD2	CASSQDRLAVYNEQFF	TGCGCCAGCAGCCAAGATCGACTAGCGGTCTACAATGAGCAGTTCTTC
TRBV7-2	NA	TRBJ2-5	TRBD2	CASSRRRGLAVGETQYF	TGTGCCAGCAGCCGCCGGAGGGGACTAGCGGTCGGGGAGACCCAGTACTTC
TRBV20-1	few	TRBJ2-1	TRBD1	CSATTGSAYNEQFF	TGCAGTGCTACGACAGGGAGCGCCTACAATGAGCAGTTCTTC
TRBV5-1	NA	TRBJ2-6	TRBD1	CASSWTGGTGANVLTF	TGCGCCAGCAGCTGGACAGGGGGCACTGGGGCCAACGTCCTGACTTTC
TRBV6-5	NA	TRBJ2-3	NA	CASSYRGATDTQYF	TGTGCCAGCAGTTACCGGGGGGCGACAGATACGCAGTATTTT
TRBV7-9	NA	TRBJ1-2	TRBD1	CASSLQGAGDGYTF	TGTGCCAGCAGCTTACAGGGGGCGGGAGATGGCTACACCTTC
TRBV11-2	NA	TRBJ2-2	NA	CATLGGNTGELFF	TGTGCCACCCTGGGGGGGAACACCGGGGAGCTGTTTTTT
TRBV11-2	few	TRBJ2-1	TRBD2	CASSLVIRLAGANNEQFF	TGTGCCAGCAGCTTAGTAATCAGGCTAGCGGGGGCAAACAATGAGCAGTTCTTC
TRBV5-1	NA	TRBJ1-3	NA	CASSLVSGGAGNTIYF	TGCGCCAGCAGCTTGGTATCGGGGGGAGCTGGAAACACCATATATTTT
TRBV4-2	few	TRBJ2-3	NA	CASSAQGGGEVDTQYF	TGTGCCAGCAGCGCCCAGGGAGGGGGCGAGGTGGATACGCAGTATTTT
TRBV6-5	few	TRBJ2-7	NA	CASSYPGGQFHF	TGTGCCAGCAGTTACCCGGGGGGACAGTTCCACTTC
TRBV19	NA	TRBJ1-6	TRBD1	CASSIDLHRGLGSPLHF	TGTGCCAGTAGTATAGATTTGCACAGGGGTCTTGGATCACCCCTCCACTTT
TRBV12-3/TRBV12-4	NA	TRBJ1-3	NA	CASSLSGIEDTIYF	TGTGCCAGCAGTTTATCGGGGATCGAGGACACCATATATTTT
TRBV12-3/TRBV12-4	NA	TRBJ2-2	TRBD2	CASSAAGSNSGELFF	TGTGCCAGCAGCGCAGCGGGGTCGAACTCCGGGGAGCTGTTTTTT
TRBV5-5	few	TRBJ2-2	NA	CASSSARAKGTGELFF	TGTGCCAGCAGCTCGGCCAGGGCCAAGGGGACCGGGGAGCTGTTTTTT
TRBV7-2	NA	TRBJ1-5	NA	CASSSKGGASNQPQHF	TGTGCCAGCAGCTCCAAGGGGGGGGCAAGCAATCAGCCCCAGCATTTT
TRBV20-1	NA	TRBJ2-2	TRBD2	CSARLAGGRQNTGELFF	TGCAGTGCTAGACTAGCGGGGGGGCGGCAGAACACCGGGGAGCTGTTTTTT
TRBV7-2	NA	TRBJ2-3	NA	CASSFMGIPDTQYF	TGTGCCAGCAGCTTCATGGGGATCCCAGATACGCAGTATTTT
TRBV7-9	NA	TRBJ1-4	NA	CASTWTGEKLFF	TGTGCCAGCACCTGGACCGGGGAAAAACTGTTTTTT
TRBV5-1	NA	TRBJ2-2	NA	CASSLLAGTGELFF	TGCGCCAGCAGCTTGCTAGCTGGGACCGGGGAGCTGTTTTTT
TRBV7-2	NA	TRBJ2-3	TRBD2	CASSARGGDTDTQYF	TGTGCCAGCAGCGCCCGCGGGGGAGACACAGATACGCAGTATTTT
TRBV5-1	few	TRBJ2-1	NA	CASANQGRAGYNEQFF	TGCGCCAGCGCAAATCAGGGTCGAGCGGGTTACAATGAGCAGTTCTTC
TRBV9	NA	TRBJ2-3	NA	CASSPLFGLGTDTQYF	TGTGCCAGCAGCCCCTTGTTCGGGTTGGGCACAGATACGCAGTATTTT
TRBV5-4	NA	TRBJ2-3	NA	CASSPEGHPSTDTQYF	TGTGCCAGCAGCCCGGAGGGGCACCCTAGCACAGATACGCAGTATTTT
TRBV5-1	NA	TRBJ2-1	TRBD1	CASSAGQGQLNNEQFF	TGCGCCAGCAGCGCGGGACAGGGCCAGTTAAACAATGAGCAGTTCTTC
TRBV11-3	NA	TRBJ2-1	NA	CASSHGSGSYNEQFF	TGTGCCAGCAGCCATGGGAGCGGCTCCTACAATGAGCAGTTCTTC
TRBV24-1	many	TRBJ2-2	NA	CATGASTGELFF	TGTGCCACCGGGGCGAGCACCGGGGAGCTGTTTTTT
TRBV5-1	many	TRBJ1-1	NA	CASSRGTEAFF	TGTGCCAGCTCACGGGGGACTGAAGCTTTCTTT
TRBV5-6	NA	TRBJ1-6	TRBD1	CASSVGTGKRNSPLHF	TGTGCCAGCAGCGTCGGGACAGGGAAGAGGAATTCACCCCTCCACTTT
TRBV11-2	few	TRBJ2-2	NA	CASSLDGELFF	TGTGCCAGCAGCCTGGACGGGGAGCTGTTTTTT
TRBV30	NA	TRBJ2-5	NA	CAWSVRETQYF	TGTGCCTGGAGTGTACGCGAGACCCAGTACTTC
TRBV7-3	few	TRBJ2-3	TRBD1	CASSPSGTGSPDTQYF	TGTGCCAGCAGCCCAAGCGGGACAGGGTCCCCGGATACGCAGTATTTT
TRBV4-1	few	TRBJ2-3	TRBD2	CASSPSGPGGGDTQYF	TGCGCCAGCAGCCCTAGCGGTCCCGGAGGAGGAGATACGCAGTATTTT
TRBV6-2/TRBV6-3	once	TRBJ1-2	NA	CASKTQGNYGYTF	TGTGCCAGCAAAACCCAGGGGAACTATGGCTACACCTTC
TRBV3-1	NA	TRBJ2-5	NA	CASSQPGLGGTQYF	TGTGCCAGCAGCCAACCTGGACTAGGGGGGACCCAGTACTTC
TRBV7-9	many	TRBJ2-6	TRBD2	CASSLVRTSGAYSGANVLTF	TGTGCCAGCAGCTTAGTAAGGACTAGCGGGGCTTACTCTGGGGCCAACGTCCTGACTTTC
TRBV4-2	few	TRBJ2-3	TRBD2	CASSQAKAGGLDTQYF	TGTGCCAGCAGCCAAGCCAAAGCGGGGGGCCTTGATACGCAGTATTTT
TRBV4-3	few	TRBJ2-1	TRBD1	CASSPRQGRDEQFF	TGCGCCAGCAGCCCGAGACAGGGCCGCGATGAGCAGTTCTTC
TRBV9	NA	TRBJ1-6	TRBD1	CASSQQGNNSPLHF	TGTGCCAGCAGCCAACAGGGGAATAATTCACCCCTCCACTTT
TRBV5-1	NA	TRBJ2-5	TRBD1	CASSLGRQTGARETQYF	TGCGCCAGCAGCTTGGGACGCCAGACAGGGGCGAGAGAGACCCAGTACTTC
TRBV7-9	NA	TRBJ2-3	TRBD1	CASSLGDRGVSTQYF	TGTGCCAGCAGCTTAGGGGACAGGGGTGTGTCTACGCAGTATTTT